The 15 T cell receptor beta chains below all came from one sample that was sequenced in a study of early T cells in non-severe SARS-CoV-2 infection. TCRdb fed the 5' RACE reads into MiXCR, producing one record per CDR3 protein. Altogether more than 20,000 distinct CDR3 sequences are present, around 4% being singletons, with the ten largest covering 4.4%. Sequencing input: whole blood. The receptors derive from an adult who was a healthcare worker with PCR-confirmed SARS-CoV-2 infection or an uninfected control (not recorded which).

The sample holds a few counts of this clonotype. This chain joins TRBV27 and TRBJ2-2; 9 nucleotides line up with TRBD2. CDR1 is MNHEY, CDR2 SMNVEV, per germline (reference sequence). J gave up 5 bases and V 3 bases, and 7 bases lay outside the gene matches. The CDR3 has 16 amino acids. In DNA, the CDR3 is TGTGCCAGCAGTTTGTATAGCGGGAGAAAAACCGGGGAGCTGTTTTTT. Residues: CASSLYSGRKTGELFF.

The sample holds many counts of this clonotype. The rearrangement links TRBV20-1 to TRBJ2-3; tentatively, D is TRBD2 (6 bases). This CDR3 spans 15 amino acids. Trimming took 0 bases from V and 6 from J, leaving 16 bases between them. CDR1 is DFQATT, CDR2 SNEGSKA, per germline (reference sequence). The CDR3 DNA sequence: TGCAGTGCTAGAGAAGTCCTGGAGGGCGGGGATACGCAGTATTTT. Translation gives CSAREVLEGGDTQYF.

Ten or more counts support this clonotype. This sequence joins TRBV6-5 and TRBJ2-2, with D unclear. The germline V gene encodes CDR1 MNHEY and CDR2 SVGAGI. The V gene lost 2 bases and the J gene lost 7 bases, with 14 bases spanning the gap. This CDR3 has 15 amino acids. Written as DNA, the CDR3 is TGTGCCAGCAGTTACATCACTGACTCCTACGGGGAGCTGTTTTTT. Its translation: CASSYITDSYGELFF.

This clonotype occurred many times. The V call is TRBV6-6, the J call TRBJ2-1, with D tentatively TRBD2 (6 bases). This CDR3 has 15 residues. Germline V lookup: CDR1 MNHNY, CDR2 SVGAGI (reference sequence). V was clipped by 2 bases and J by 7 bases, with 15 bases between them. For the CDR3, the DNA is TGTGCCAGCAGTTACGACGGGAGCCCCTCTAATGAGCAGTTCTTC. Protein: CASSYDGSPSNEQFF.

This clonotype was observed many times. The chain employs TRBV9 and TRBJ2-3, with unresolved D. Trimming took 3 bases from V and 5 from J, leaving 10 bases between them. The CDR3 loop spans 13 amino acids. The germline CDR1 and CDR2 sequences are SGDLS and YYNGEE. The CDR3 DNA follows: TGTGCCAGCAGCGCCCGAGCAGAAGATACGCAGTATTTT. Its protein is CASSARAEDTQYF.

The chain employs TRBV4-2 and TRBJ2-7; 11 nucleotides line up with TRBD2. Germline CDR1 and CDR2: LGHNA and YNFKEQ. The CDR3 totals 20 residues. The J segment lost 0 bases and the V segment lost 5 bases, leaving 18 bases of the junction unmatched. CDR3 in DNA: TGTGCCAGCAGCGAATCCCCCGGGACTAGCGGCACAGCTGTCTCCTACGAGCAGTACTTC. The encoded protein is CASSESPGTSGTAVSYEQYF.

This clonotype was counted ten times or more. The chain recombines TRBV24-1 with TRBJ1-5; D unclear. Trimming removed 6 bases at V and 2 bases at J, with 7 bases between. Germline loops: CDR1 KGHDR, CDR2 SFDVKD. The CDR3 contains 13 residues. The CDR3 DNA follows: TGTGCCACCAGTAATATAGGCAATCAGCCCCAGCATTTT. Translating it yields CATSNIGNQPQHF.

The chain carries TRBV30 and TRBJ2-1, with 13 nucleotides matching TRBD2. The CDR3 loop spans 20 amino acids. Germline CDR1 is GTSNPN and CDR2 is SVGIG (reference sequence). Unmatched junction bases numbered 13, after V lost 2 bases and J lost 0 bases. CDR3 sequence reads: CAWSQLWGLAGYSSYNEQFF. The DNA for the CDR3 is TGTGCCTGGAGTCAACTCTGGGGACTAGCGGGGTACAGCTCCTACAATGAGCAGTTCTTC.

Many counts were recorded for this clonotype. The chain uses TRBV6-5 and TRBJ2-3; 7 nucleotides line up with TRBD1. Germline lookup yields CDR1 MNHEY and CDR2 SVGAGI. The V segment lost 0 bases and the J segment 2 bases; nucleotides outside the gene matches: 5. The CDR3 has 16 residues. CDR3 in DNA: TGTGCCAGCAGTTACTCGAGTCAGGGGGTCACAGATACGCAGTATTTT. Encoded protein: CASSYSSQGVTDTQYF.

This clonotype was recorded at least ten times. In nucleotides, the CDR3 is TGCGCCAGCAGTTTCCCCAGGGAAAACACCGGGGAGCTGTTTTTT. It encodes CASSFPRENTGELFF. The V call is TRBV5-1, the J call TRBJ2-2; D may be TRBD1 (5 bases). The germline CDR1 and CDR2 sequences are SGHRS and YFSETQ. The CDR3 contains 15 residues. Between the trimmed V and J ends, which lost 5 bases and 2 bases, there was a span of 13 bases.

This clonotype has a count of ten or more. This chain connects TRBV9 to TRBJ1-5; no reliable D call. CDR1 is SGDLS and CDR2 is YYNGEE in the germline V gene. The V gene lost 0 bases and the J gene lost 2 bases, with 3 bases spanning the gap. This CDR3 is 13 amino acids long. CDR3 amino acids: CASSVDGNQPQHF. The DNA of the CDR3 is TGTGCCAGCAGCGTAGACGGCAATCAGCCCCAGCATTTT.

This clonotype ranks as medium-sized. This chain links TRBV7-8 with TRBJ1-3; unclear D gene. The V end was cut by 1 base, the J end by 0 bases, with 7 bases between. This CDR3 contains 15 residues. Germline V gene sequence: CDR1 SGHVS, CDR2 FQNEAQ. The CDR3 region is CASSLVGYSGNTIYF. The CDR3 bases are TGTGCCAGCAGCTTAGTTGGCTACTCTGGAAACACCATATATTTT. The full variable domain, with the rest looked up from reference TRBV7-8 and TRBJ1-3, is GAGVSQSPRYKVAKRGQDVALRCDPISGHVSLFWYQQALGQGPEFLTYFQNEAQLDKSGLPSDRFFAERPEGSVSTLKIQRTQQEDSAVYLCASSLVGYSGNTIYFGEGSWLTVV.

This clonotype was seen many times. The chain is built from TRBV29-1 and TRBJ1-1; 8 nucleotides match TRBD1. The CDR3 loop spans 13 amino acids. Germline loops: CDR1 SQVTM, CDR2 ANQGSEA. The trim removed 5 bases at V and 8 bases at J, leaving 10 bases unmatched. CDR3 DNA: TGCAGCGTTCGGGTCCTTTCAGGGGGCGAAGCTTTCTTT. Amino acids: CSVRVLSGGEAFF.

This clonotype was recorded many times. V is TRBV5-4 and J is TRBJ2-3, with a possible D match to TRBD2 (7 bases). Germline CDR1 is SGHNT and CDR2 is YYREEE (reference sequence). The V end lost 2 bases, the J end lost 2 bases, and 9 bases lay between the germline ends. The CDR3 totals 14 residues. For the CDR3, the DNA is TGTGCCAGCAGCTTTGGGGGGGCCACAGATACGCAGTATTTT. Its translation: CASSFGGATDTQYF.

This clonotype was counted many times. For the CDR3, the DNA is TGTGCCAGCAGTCCGAGGACAGGGGTAGAAACTGAAGCTTTCTTT. This sequence encodes CASSPRTGVETEAFF. The chain carries TRBV28 and TRBJ1-1; 9 bases are shared with TRBD1. With 5 bases clipped from V and 5 bases from J, the junction kept 9 bases outside the gene matches. CDR3 length: 15 amino acids. Germline V gene lookup returns CDR1 MDHEN and CDR2 SYDVKM.